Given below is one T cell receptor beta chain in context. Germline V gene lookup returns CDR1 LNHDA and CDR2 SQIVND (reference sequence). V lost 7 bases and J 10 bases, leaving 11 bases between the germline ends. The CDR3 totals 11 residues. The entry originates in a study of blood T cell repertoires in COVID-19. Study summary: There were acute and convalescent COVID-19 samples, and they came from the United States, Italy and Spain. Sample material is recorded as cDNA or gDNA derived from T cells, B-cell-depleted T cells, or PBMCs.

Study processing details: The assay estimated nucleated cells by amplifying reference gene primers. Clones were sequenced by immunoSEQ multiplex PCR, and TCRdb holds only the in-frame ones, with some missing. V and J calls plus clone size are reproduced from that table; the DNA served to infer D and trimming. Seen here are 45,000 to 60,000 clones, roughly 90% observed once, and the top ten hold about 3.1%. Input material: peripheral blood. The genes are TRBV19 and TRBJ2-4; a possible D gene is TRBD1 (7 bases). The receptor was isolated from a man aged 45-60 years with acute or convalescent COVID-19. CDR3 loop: CASNQGGIQYF. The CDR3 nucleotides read TGTGCCAGTAACCAGGGGGGTATTCAGTACTTC. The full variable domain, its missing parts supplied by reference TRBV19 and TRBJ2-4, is DGGITQSPKYLFRKEGQNVTLSCEQNLNHDAMYWYRQDPGQGLRLIYYSQIVNDFQKGDIAEGYSVSREKKESFPLTVTSAQKNPTAFYLCASNQGGIQYFGAGTRLSVL.